Listed here are 27 T cell receptor beta chains from one sample, sequenced in a study of T-cell reconstitution after alpha-beta-depleted transplantation in children (dated by TCRdb to the mid-2010s). The library came from PCR. Instrument used: Illumina HiSeq 2500. To normalize quantification of the TCRbeta repertoire, the TCR libraries were built with molecular barcoding that relied on unique molecular identifiers. TCRdb redid the processing of the public reads, applying fastp at Q25 and MiXCR, and retained in-frame beta chains. Entries are consolidated by CDR3 protein sequence, retaining the most common genes and DNA. The sample table holds about 500,000 distinct CDR3 sequences, of which approximately 30% were seen once. In total, the top ten clones hold under 3% of the sample. The material was PBMCs from the stem cell graft donor, obtained from the stem cell graft. The origin of the receptors is a human donor who donated a stem cell graft to a child with aplastic anemia.

The chain links TRBV10-3 to TRBJ2-5; TRBD2 matches at 7 bases. J gave up 5 bases and V 6 bases, and 3 bases lay outside the gene matches. From germline, CDR1 is ENHRY and CDR2 SYGVKD. This CDR3 spans 12 amino acids. The CDR3 DNA reads TGTGCCATCAGGGGGGGGAGCGAGACCCAGTACTTC. This translates into CAIRGGSETQYF.

The J gene is TRBJ1-2, the V gene TRBV7-2, with a possible D match to TRBD1 (5 bases). The V gene lost 3 bases and the J gene lost 3 bases, with 11 bases spanning the gap. Germline V gene data show CDR1 as SGHTA and CDR2 as FQGNSA. This CDR3 region has 14 residues. CDR3 protein: CASSLGGSDYGYTF. The CDR3 coding sequence is TGTGCCAGCAGCTTGGGGGGGTCCGACTATGGCTACACCTTC.

At least ten counts were recorded for this clonotype. The rearrangement joins TRBV18 to TRBJ1-5; 8 bases map to TRBD1. J gave up 3 bases and V 5 bases, and 9 bases lay outside the gene matches. Germline V CDR1 and CDR2: KGHSH, LQKENI. The CDR3 is 16 residues long. The DNA for the CDR3 is TGTGCCAGCTCATCCCAGGGGGCTGTAAACAATCAGCCCCAGCATTTT. Protein: CASSSQGAVNNQPQHF.

This clonotype was counted between two and nine times. The gene calls are TRBV29-1 and TRBJ1-1, with TRBD1 matching over 9 bases. The trim removed 4 bases at V and 0 bases at J, leaving 6 bases unmatched. Per the germline V gene, CDR1 is SQVTM and CDR2 is ANQGSEA. The CDR3 has 15 residues. The CDR3 bases are TGCAGCGTTGTGACAGGGGGAAGGGTGAACACTGAAGCTTTCTTT. This encodes CSVVTGGRVNTEAFF.

The rearrangement joins TRBV6-1 to TRBJ1-5; TRBD1 might be the D (5 bases). V shed 3 bases and J shed 1 base, with 13 bases lying between them. CDR1 and CDR2 (germline): MNHNS, SASEGT. This CDR3 is built from 16 residues. For the CDR3, the DNA is TGTGCCAGCAGTGATCCAGGGTGGTTCAGCAATCAGCCCCAGCATTTT. Amino acids: CASSDPGWFSNQPQHF.

This clonotype was counted between two and nine times. The rearrangement uses TRBV4-1 and TRBJ1-2, with TRBD1 as a possible D gene (5 bases). The CDR3 extends over 14 amino acids. Germline V gives CDR1 MGHRA, CDR2 YSYEKL. Trimming shortened V by 0 bases and J by 8 bases, and 13 bases separated the two germline ends. CDR3 bases: TGCGCCAGCAGCCAAGATGGTCAGGGCGGCGGCTACACCTTC. Residues: CASSQDGQGGGYTF.

This clonotype was counted a few times. This chain joins TRBV27 and TRBJ2-7; TRBD2 agrees at 7 bases. V was pared by 2 bases and J by 5 bases, with 6 bases of the junction left unmatched. In germline, CDR1 is MNHEY, CDR2 SMNVEV (reference sequence). This CDR3 has 14 residues. DNA for the CDR3: TGTGCCAGCAGTTTAGGGCGGGAGTTCGACGAGCAGTACTTC. Translating it yields CASSLGREFDEQYF.

The chain links TRBV6-2 or TRBV6-3 to TRBJ2-3; D ambiguous. Germline CDR1 and CDR2: MNHEY and SVGEGT. The CDR3 runs 12 residues. V lost 6 bases and J 5 bases, leaving 9 bases between the germline ends. CDR3 bases: TGTGCCAGCAGCTCCAGCCTAGATACGCAGTATTTT. Its protein is CASSSSLDTQYF.

This clonotype came up a few times. V and J are TRBV5-4 and TRBJ2-7, with TRBD2 as a possible D gene (6 bases). V lost 4 bases and J lost 7, with 18 bases in between. CDR1 and CDR2 (germline): SGHNT, YYREEE (reference sequence). This CDR3 contains 14 residues. The CDR3 coding sequence is TGTGCCAGCAGCCAAGAGGACTACTTGGAAGAGCAGTACGTC. Residues: CASSQEDYLEEQYV.

This clonotype has just a few counts. The chain has TRBV27 and TRBJ2-7, with unresolved D. Germline CDR1 is MNHEY and CDR2 is SMNVEV (reference sequence). The CDR3 spans 11 residues. Trimming left V 3 bases short and J 9 bases short, with 9 bases between. The CDR3 DNA reads as TGTGCCAGCAGTTTGGGGATGAGGCAGTACTTC. Its protein is CASSLGMRQYF.

The genes are TRBV30 and TRBJ2-3; 11 bases agree with TRBD2. Germline V gene sequence: CDR1 GTSNPN, CDR2 SVGIG (reference sequence). Unmatched junction bases numbered 13, after V lost 0 bases and J lost 2 bases. The CDR3 contains 19 residues. The CDR3 protein is CAWSVSRVAGGGSTDTQYF. Written as DNA, the CDR3 is TGTGCCTGGAGTGTGTCGAGGGTAGCGGGAGGGGGTTCCACAGATACGCAGTATTTT.

This clonotype was detected only a few times. The rearrangement uses TRBV7-2 and TRBJ2-3, with 8 positions matching TRBD2. Germline values: CDR1 SGHTA, CDR2 FQGNSA. The CDR3 is 14 amino acids. J gave up 4 bases and V 1 base, and 1 base lay outside the gene matches. The DNA for the CDR3 is TGTGCCAGCAGCTTAGACGGGAGGGCAGATACGCAGTATTTT. Residues: CASSLDGRADTQYF.

The V and J genes are TRBV12-3 or TRBV12-4 and TRBJ2-7; 7 positions agree with TRBD1. V shed 7 bases and J 4 bases; nucleotides not matched to a gene: 13. The CDR3 runs to 15 residues. The CDR3 loop reads CASNFHSTGWYEQYF. The CDR3 bases are TGTGCCAGCAATTTTCATTCGACAGGGTGGTACGAGCAGTACTTC.

The V gene is TRBV3-1, the J gene TRBJ1-5; the match to TRBD1 covers 8 bases. CDR1 is LGHDT, CDR2 YNNKEL, per germline (reference sequence). This CDR3 has 18 amino acids. The ends lost 6 bases at V and 1 base at J; junction bases unmatched: 14. CDR3 DNA sequence: TGTGCCAGCAGTTTAAGGACAGGGAGGTCGTGGAGCAATCAGCCCCAGCATTTT. Translating gives CASSLRTGRSWSNQPQHF. Full variable domain (rest looked up from reference TRBV3-1 and TRBJ1-5): DTAVSQTPKYLVTQMGNDKSIKCEQNLGHDTMYWYKQDSKKFLKIMFSYNNKELIINETVPNRFSPKSPDKAHLNLHINSLELGDSAVYFCASSLRTGRSWSNQPQHFGDGTRLSIL.

Here the CDR3 reads CASTGTDAGAFF. The CDR3 coding sequence is TGTGCCAGCACCGGGACGGACGCCGGAGCTTTCTTT. This rearrangement joins TRBV7-9 to TRBJ1-1; perhaps TRBD1 as D (5 bases). The CDR3 is 12 amino acids. Germline CDR1 reads SEHNR; CDR2 reads FQNEAQ (reference sequence). Trimming left V 7 bases short and J 10 bases short, with 16 bases between.

J is TRBJ1-1 and V is TRBV6-5; no clear D. V lost 6 bases, J lost 5 bases, and 13 bases lay in between. This CDR3 has 13 residues. The germline V gene has CDR1 MNHEY and CDR2 SVGAGI. The CDR3, as DNA: TGTGCCAGCAGGGACTCTGTTATGACTGAAGCTTTCTTT. This sequence encodes CASRDSVMTEAFF.

The table lists this clonotype with a few counts. V and J are TRBV5-1 and TRBJ2-7, with 10 bases lining up with TRBD1. J gave up 5 bases and V 2 bases, and 4 bases lay outside the gene matches. Germline CDR1 reads SGHRS; CDR2 reads YFSETQ. This CDR3 spans 14 amino acids. The CDR3 sequence: CASSLWTGGNEQYF. In nucleotides, the CDR3 is TGCGCCAGCAGCTTATGGACAGGGGGAAACGAGCAGTACTTC.

This clonotype has only a few counts. The chain couples TRBV15 to TRBJ2-2, with D possibly being TRBD1 or TRBD2 (6 bases each). CDR3 size: 15 residues. Germline CDR1 reads LNHNV; CDR2 reads YYDKDF (reference sequence). V was shortened by 5 bases and J by 2 bases, with 12 bases between the two germline ends. Written as DNA, the CDR3 is TGTGCCACCAGCCGAGGGGGGACCAACACCGGGGAGCTGTTTTTT. Translating gives CATSRGGTNTGELFF.

In its sample, this clonotype was seen a few times. The chain is built from TRBV7-6 and TRBJ2-3; D uncertain. Per the germline V gene, CDR1 is SGHVS and CDR2 is FNYEAQ. V lost 0 bases, J lost 8 bases, and 18 bases lay in between. This CDR3 comprises 16 residues. This chain's CDR3 is CASSLAGSFSSSTQYF. CDR3 nucleotide sequence: TGTGCCAGCAGCTTAGCCGGATCATTTTCGTCCTCTACGCAGTATTTT.

The rearrangement uses TRBV6-1 and TRBJ2-1; no definite D call. Looked up from germline, CDR1 is MNHNS and CDR2 is SASEGT. The CDR3 extends over 13 amino acids. With 6 bases removed from V and 9 bases from J, the gap between germline ends came to 15 bases. The CDR3 DNA reads TGTGCCAGCAGGATGAACTCAATCGGTGAGCAGTTCTTC. Its translation is CASRMNSIGEQFF.

This clonotype came up a few times. J is TRBJ2-7 and V is TRBV29-1, with TRBD1 matching over 7 bases. This CDR3 contains 12 residues. Germline trimming cut 4 bases from V and 3 bases from J; bases unmatched to any gene: 3. Germline V gene sequence: CDR1 SQVTM, CDR2 ANQGSEA. The chain's CDR3 is CSVVDRYYEQYV. The DNA for the CDR3 is TGCAGCGTTGTGGACAGGTACTACGAGCAGTACGTC.

The V gene is TRBV6-6, the J gene TRBJ2-4; tentative D call: TRBD1 (5 bases). Per the germline V gene, CDR1 is MNHNY and CDR2 is SVGAGI (reference sequence). The CDR3 consists of 13 residues. Trimming shortened V by 5 bases and J by 3 bases, and 8 bases separated the two germline ends. The DNA of the CDR3 is TGTGCCAGCAGTGACAGAAGCAAAAACATTCAGTACTTC. Translated, it gives CASSDRSKNIQYF.

This clonotype has more than one count but fewer than ten. The rearrangement uses TRBV6-2 or TRBV6-3 and TRBJ2-7; 7 positions match TRBD1. The CDR3 is 13 residues long. V was clipped by 2 bases and J by 6 bases; unmatched bases: 4. The germline gives CDR1 MNHEY, CDR2 SVGEGT. This CDR3 is CASSYGQAREQYF. The CDR3, as DNA: TGTGCCAGCAGTTACGGACAGGCCCGCGAGCAGTACTTC.

The chain couples TRBV27 to TRBJ2-3; the D is unclear. Trimming left V 7 bases short and J 4 bases short, with 9 bases between. This CDR3 has 12 amino acids. The germline gives CDR1 MNHEY, CDR2 SMNVEV (reference sequence). CDR3 nucleotides: TGTGCCAGCAAGGGTTGGTCAGATACGCAGTATTTT. This gives the protein CASKGWSDTQYF.

This chain links TRBV5-1 with TRBJ1-2; D perhaps matches TRBD1 (6 bases). This CDR3 contains 16 residues. CDR1 and CDR2 from the germline V gene are SGHRS and YFSETQ. Trimming cost V 0 bases and J 2 bases, with 14 bases left between them. Here the CDR3 reads CASSLAPGQQNYGYTF. The CDR3 bases are TGCGCCAGCAGCTTGGCCCCGGGACAACAAAACTATGGCTACACCTTC.

The chain links TRBV7-9 to TRBJ2-7; 8 nucleotides agree with TRBD1. V was clipped by 5 bases and J by 7 bases; unmatched bases: 7. Germline V gene sequence: CDR1 SEHNR, CDR2 FQNEAQ (reference sequence). The CDR3 is 13 residues long. CDR3 coding DNA: TGTGCCAGCAGCCCGGACAGGGAGGATGAGCAGTACGTC. It specifies CASSPDREDEQYV.

This clonotype was seen a single time. The chain couples TRBV5-1 to TRBJ2-7; 12 positions agree with TRBD2. The J segment lost 3 bases and the V segment lost 0 bases, leaving 7 bases of the junction unmatched. This CDR3 is built from 17 residues. From germline, CDR1 is SGHRS and CDR2 YFSETQ. The CDR3 sequence: CASSLGYWTSGIYEQYF. The CDR3 DNA reads as TGCGCCAGCAGCTTGGGTTATTGGACTAGCGGGATCTACGAGCAGTACTTC.